Listed below are T cell receptor beta chains from one sample, sequenced in a study. TCRdb called the 5' RACE reads again in MiXCR, with one record for every CDR3 protein. The sample has 62,000 or so distinct CDR3 sequences; around 30% are singletons. The sequenced sample consisted of tumor-infiltrating naive CD4+ T cells sorted from the breast tumor. All receptors derive from a female donor with breast cancer. Each CDR3 is given with its conserved first and last residue. Each record gives: V gene, J gene, clone size, D gene, CDR3 protein, CDR3 DNA. The D gene is left open where the match is weak. For some rows the clone size is stated as once, few or many, or as a class when expanded; others skip it.

V: TRBV5-1; J: TRBJ2-3; size: many; D: TRBD2; CDR3: CASSLATSPTRTDTQYF; DNA: TGCGCCAGCAGCTTGGCGACTAGCCCTACCCGCACAGATACGCAGTATTTT
V: TRBV7-2; J: TRBJ1-2; size: few; D: TRBD1; CDR3: CASTTVGTDNYGYTF; DNA: TGTGCCAGCACTACTGTGGGGACAGACAACTATGGCTACACCTTC
V: TRBV7-2; J: TRBJ2-3; size: .; D: .; CDR3: CASSPRDRDTQYF; DNA: TGTGCCAGCAGCCCGCGGGACAGAGATACGCAGTATTTT
V: TRBV9; J: TRBJ2-5; size: many; D: .; CDR3: CASSGVALGETQYF; DNA: TGTGCCAGCAGCGGGGTAGCTTTAGGGGAGACCCAGTACTTC
V: TRBV9; J: TRBJ2-1; size: .; D: TRBD1; CDR3: CASSPRGTGSNEQFF; DNA: TGTGCCAGCAGTCCTCGCGGGACAGGCTCCAATGAGCAGTTCTTC
V: TRBV29-1; J: TRBJ2-2; size: few; D: TRBD1; CDR3: CSVGSGTATGELFF; DNA: TGCAGCGTCGGATCCGGGACAGCCACCGGGGAGCTGTTTTTT
V: TRBV20-1; J: TRBJ2-5; size: many; D: .; CDR3: CSARSETQETQYF; DNA: TGCAGTGCTAGGTCAGAAACCCAAGAGACCCAGTACTTC
V: TRBV29-1; J: TRBJ1-2; size: many; D: .; CDR3: CSVGESNYGYTF; DNA: TGCAGCGTTGGCGAATCTAACTATGGCTACACCTTC
V: TRBV20-1; J: TRBJ1-5; size: .; D: .; CDR3: CSAGRVANQPQHF; DNA: TGCAGTGCGGGCAGGGTAGCCAATCAGCCCCAGCATTTT
V: TRBV15; J: TRBJ1-2; size: many; D: TRBD1; CDR3: CATSPSTGNYGYTF; DNA: TGTGCCACCAGCCCTTCGACAGGGAACTATGGCTACACCTTC
V: TRBV6-5; J: TRBJ2-2; size: .; D: .; CDR3: CASSRDPTGELFF; DNA: TGTGCCAGCTCCCGGGACCCCACCGGGGAGCTGTTTTTT